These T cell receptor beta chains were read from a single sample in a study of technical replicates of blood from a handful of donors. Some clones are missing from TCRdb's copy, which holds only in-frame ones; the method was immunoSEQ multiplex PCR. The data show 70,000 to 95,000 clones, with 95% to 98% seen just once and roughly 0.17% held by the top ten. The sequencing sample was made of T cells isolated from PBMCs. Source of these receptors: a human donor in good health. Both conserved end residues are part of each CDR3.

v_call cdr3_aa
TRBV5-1 CASSLNSPYSYNEQFF
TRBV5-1 CASSGGTGTDEQYF
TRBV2 CASRVTGGQTIQETQYF
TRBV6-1 CASSEVNSYNEQFF
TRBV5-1 CATKLGLKAFF
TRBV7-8 CASSPYRAGYEQYF
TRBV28 CASSLLGLAGAIEQYF
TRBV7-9 CASSLTGKGYGYTF
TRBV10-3 CAAWGQGQEKLFF
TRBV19 CASSITGTGNTEAFF
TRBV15 CATSRDFSETQYF
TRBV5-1 CASSSGTGVFGYTF
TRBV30 CAWTKMNTEAFF
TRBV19 CASSAHLNRFSGNTIYF
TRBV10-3 CAMKGVLDEQFF
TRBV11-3 CASSTSGQGNQPQHF
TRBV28 CASSERLATTYEQYF
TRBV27 CASSLDRVRPQHF
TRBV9 CASSPGGSTYGYTF
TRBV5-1 CASGLAGGPTGELFF
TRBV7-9 CASSLVRDTQYF
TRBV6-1 CASTLKEQGMGYTF
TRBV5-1 CASTLLPSNTGELFF
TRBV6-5 CARENRALSYEQYF
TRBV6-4 CASSKGEGYEQYF
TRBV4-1 CASSHPGTSFTGELFF
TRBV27 CASRLFPGQGYEQYF
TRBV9 CASSVEGAQGEQYF
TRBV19 CASSIPGAVDTQYF
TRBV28 CASSLRTLSGTGGQPQHF
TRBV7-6 CASSWYRSPEEETQYF
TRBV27 CASMPGAASGYTF
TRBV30 CAWSDRASREKLFF
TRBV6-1 CASIVVAHYNEQFF
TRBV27 CASRTPSGSLDTQYF
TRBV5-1 CASSLAAGGPDTQYF